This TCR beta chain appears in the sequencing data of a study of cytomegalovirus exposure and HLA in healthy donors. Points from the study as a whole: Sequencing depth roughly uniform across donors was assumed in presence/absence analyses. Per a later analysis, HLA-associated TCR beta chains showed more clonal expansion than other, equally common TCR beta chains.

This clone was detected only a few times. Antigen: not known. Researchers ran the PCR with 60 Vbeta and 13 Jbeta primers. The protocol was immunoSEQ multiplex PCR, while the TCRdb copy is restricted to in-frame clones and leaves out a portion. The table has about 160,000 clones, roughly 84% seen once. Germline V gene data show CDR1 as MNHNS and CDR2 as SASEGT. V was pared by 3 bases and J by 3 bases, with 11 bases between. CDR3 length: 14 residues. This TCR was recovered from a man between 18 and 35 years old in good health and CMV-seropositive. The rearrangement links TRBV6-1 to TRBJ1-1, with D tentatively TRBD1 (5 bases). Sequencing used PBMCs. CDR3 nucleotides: TGTGCCAGCAGTGAGGGGCCCTGGGACACTGAAGCTTTCTTT. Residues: CASSEGPWDTEAFF.